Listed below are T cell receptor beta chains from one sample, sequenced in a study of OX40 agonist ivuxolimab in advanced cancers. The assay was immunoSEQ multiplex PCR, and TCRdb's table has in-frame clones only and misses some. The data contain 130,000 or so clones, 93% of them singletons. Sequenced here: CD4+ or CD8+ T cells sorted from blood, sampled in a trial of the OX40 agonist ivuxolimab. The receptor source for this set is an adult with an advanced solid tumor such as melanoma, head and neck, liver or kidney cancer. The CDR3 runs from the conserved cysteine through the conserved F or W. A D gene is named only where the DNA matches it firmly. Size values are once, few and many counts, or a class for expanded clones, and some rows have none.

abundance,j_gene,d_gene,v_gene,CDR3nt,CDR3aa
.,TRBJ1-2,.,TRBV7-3,TGTGCCGGAGGGCCAGGGTTGCTCGGCTACACCTTC,CAGGPGLLGYTF
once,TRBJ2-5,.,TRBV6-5,TGTGCCAGCAGTTACTACGCCGGGACCCAGTACTTC,CASSYYAGTQYF
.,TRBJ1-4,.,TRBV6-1,TGTGCCAGCAGTGTGGGAGGGGATGAAAAACTGTTTTTT,CASSVGGDEKLFF
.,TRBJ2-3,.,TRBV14,TGTGCCAGCAGCCCCGGGACTGGTTGGAATACGCAGTATTTT,CASSPGTGWNTQYF
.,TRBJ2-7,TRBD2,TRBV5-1,TGCGCCAGCAGCTTGGAACTAGCGGGGATAGGGGAGCAGTACTTC,CASSLELAGIGEQYF
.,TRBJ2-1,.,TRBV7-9,TGTGCCAGCAGCCCCCCGGGTGGGGGGTGGATTGAGCAGTTCTTC,CASSPPGGGWIEQFF
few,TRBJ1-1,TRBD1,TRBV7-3,TGTGCCAGCAGCTCGCAGGGGGGAATGAACACTGAAGCTTTCTTT,CASSSQGGMNTEAFF
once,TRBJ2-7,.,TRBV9,TGTGCCAGCAGCGTAGAGGCGGGTCTCAAGGGCTACGAGCAGTACTTC,CASSVEAGLKGYEQYF
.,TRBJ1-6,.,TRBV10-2,TGCGCCAGCAGTGAGGGGGGACGGAGTAATTCACCCCTCCACTTT,CASSEGGRSNSPLHF
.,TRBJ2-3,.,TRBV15,TGTGCCACCAGCGAAATCACAGATACGCAGTATTTT,CATSEITDTQYF
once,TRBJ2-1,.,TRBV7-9,TGTGCCAGCAGCCAGAGGTCAGCCAGGGCAACCTACAATGAGCAGTTCTTC,CASSQRSARATYNEQFF
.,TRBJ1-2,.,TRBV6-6,TGTGCCAGCAGTTACGGGAACTCTCTTAGTGGCTATGGCTACACCTTC,CASSYGNSLSGYGYTF
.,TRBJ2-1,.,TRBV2,TGTGCCAGCAGTCCCCCGAGGGGGACAATCAATGAGCAGTTCTTC,CASSPPRGTINEQFF
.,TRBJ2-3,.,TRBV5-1,TGCGCCAGCAGCTTTGCGTACACAGATACGCAGTATTTT,CASSFAYTDTQYF
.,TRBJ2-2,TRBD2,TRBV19,TGTGCCAGTAGCAGGGGGACTAGCGGGCAAACCGGGGAGCTGTTTTTT,CASSRGTSGQTGELFF
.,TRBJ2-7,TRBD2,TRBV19,TGTGCCAGCATGCCTAGCGGGAATTCTTGGGAGCAGTACTTC,CASMPSGNSWEQYF
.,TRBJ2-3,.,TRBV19,TGTGCCAGTAGTATAGATCTCGGGGGCACAGATACGCAGTATTTT,CASSIDLGGTDTQYF
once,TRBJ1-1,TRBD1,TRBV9,TGTGCCAGCAGCGTAGTAACAGGGGGGAACGCTGAAGCTTTCTTT,CASSVVTGGNAEAFF
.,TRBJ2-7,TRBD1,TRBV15,TGTGCCACCAGCAGTGGGGCGGGACAGGCATTCTACGAGCAGTACTTC,CATSSGAGQAFYEQYF
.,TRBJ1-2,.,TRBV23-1,TGCGCCAGCAGTTGGCATCACAGCCTGGGTTGGTATGGCTACACCTTC,CASSWHHSLGWYGYTF
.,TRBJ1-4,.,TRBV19,TGTGCCAGTACCCGGGGGGCTCGGACGACGGGCGAAAAACTGTTTTTT,CASTRGARTTGEKLFF
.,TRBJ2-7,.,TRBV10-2,TGCGCCAGCAGTGTCAATACCTACGAGCAGTACTTC,CASSVNTYEQYF
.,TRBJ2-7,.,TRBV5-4,TGTGCCAGCAGCTTAGACCCCGGTCGGGGCGAGCAGTACTTC,CASSLDPGRGEQYF
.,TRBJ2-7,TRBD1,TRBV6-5,TGTGCCAGCAGTCGCGGGACAGGGGCGTACGAGCAGTACTTC,CASSRGTGAYEQYF
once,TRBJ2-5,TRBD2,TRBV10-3,TGTGCCATCAGTGATGCTGAGGCGGGGGTAGAGACCCAGTACTTC,CAISDAEAGVETQYF
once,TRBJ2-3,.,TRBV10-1,TGCGCCAGCAGTGAGGGGACGCCCAGCACAGATACGCAGTATTTT,CASSEGTPSTDTQYF
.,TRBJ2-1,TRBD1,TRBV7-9,TGTGCCAGCAGCTTACGACAGGGAAAGGGGAACAATGAGCAGTTCTTC,CASSLRQGKGNNEQFF
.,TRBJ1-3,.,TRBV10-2,TGCGCCAGCAGTAGAGGAGTCGACGGAAACACCATATATTTT,CASSRGVDGNTIYF
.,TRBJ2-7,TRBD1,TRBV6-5,TGTGCCAGCAATCTATCCGGGACAGGTTCCTACGAGCAGTACTTC,CASNLSGTGSYEQYF
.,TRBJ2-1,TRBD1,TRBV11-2,TGTGCCAGCAGCCCCATTTGGGGACAGGGGGTCAATGAGCAGTTCTTC,CASSPIWGQGVNEQFF
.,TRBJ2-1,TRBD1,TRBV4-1,TGCGCCAGCAGCCTACAGGGGGTATCCTACAATGAGCAGTTCTTC,CASSLQGVSYNEQFF
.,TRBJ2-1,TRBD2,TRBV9,TGTGCCAGCAGCGAGTACCCCGGGACTAGCTCCTACAATGAGCAGTTCTTC,CASSEYPGTSSYNEQFF
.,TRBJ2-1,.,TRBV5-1,TGCGCCAGCAGCGCTACGAGTAGCTCCTACAATGAGCAGTTCTTC,CASSATSSSYNEQFF
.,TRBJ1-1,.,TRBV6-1,TGTGCCAGCAGTGGGCAGGTGTGGGCCAACACTGAAGCTTTCTTT,CASSGQVWANTEAFF
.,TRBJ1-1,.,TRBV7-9,TGTGCCAGCAGCTTAGTGGGGCCGGCCATTGAAGCTTTCTTT,CASSLVGPAIEAFF
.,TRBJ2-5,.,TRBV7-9,TGTGCCAGCAGCTGGGGGGACAGCCAAGAGACCCAGTACTTC,CASSWGDSQETQYF
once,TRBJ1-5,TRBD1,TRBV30,TGTGCCTGGAGTGTACGGCAGGGGGCAGGTAATCAGCCCCAGCATTTT,CAWSVRQGAGNQPQHF
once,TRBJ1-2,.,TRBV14,TGTGCCAGCAGCCTTAGGGGAGGGACCCACTATGGCTACACCTTC,CASSLRGGTHYGYTF
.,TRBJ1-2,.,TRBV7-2,TGTGCCAGCAGCCCTTTGGGAGCTAACTATGGCTACACCTTC,CASSPLGANYGYTF
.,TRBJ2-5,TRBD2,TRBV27,TGTGCCAGCAGAAGAGCCGGGACTAGCGGGGGCGGGACCCAGTACTTC,CASRRAGTSGGGTQYF
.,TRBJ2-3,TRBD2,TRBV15,TGTGCCACCAGCAGAGATACCCGGACTAGCGGGAGTTGGTATTTT,CATSRDTRTSGSWYF
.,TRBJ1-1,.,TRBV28,TGTGCCAGCTCTAGGTCGGGGAACACTGAAGCTTTCTTT,CASSRSGNTEAFF
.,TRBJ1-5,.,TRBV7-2,TGTGCCAGCAGCCCTACCCCAACAGGGTCGGGCAATCAGCCCCAGCATTTT,CASSPTPTGSGNQPQHF
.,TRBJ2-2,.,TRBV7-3,TGTGCCAGCAGCGCTCAGGGTCAACCTCCCCCCGGGGAGCTGTTTTTT,CASSAQGQPPPGELFF
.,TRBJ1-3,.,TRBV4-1,TGCGCCAGCAGCCAAGACGGCACGGGAAACACCATATATTTT,CASSQDGTGNTIYF
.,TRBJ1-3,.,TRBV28,TGTGCCAGCAGTGAGGCTACTAGGGCGAACACCATATATTTT,CASSEATRANTIYF
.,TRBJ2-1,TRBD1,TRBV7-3,TGTGCCAGCAGCTTATCCGCCGGGACAGGCTATGAGCAGTTCTTC,CASSLSAGTGYEQFF
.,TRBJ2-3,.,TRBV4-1,TGCGCCAGCAGCCAAGACCCTCCCGGCGGAGATTACACAGATACGCAGTATTTT,CASSQDPPGGDYTDTQYF
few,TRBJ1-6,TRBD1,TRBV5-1,TGCGCCAGCAGCCCGGACAGGGGGAATTCACCCCTCCACTTT,CASSPDRGNSPLHF
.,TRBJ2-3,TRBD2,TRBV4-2,TGTGCCAGCAGCCTAGGAAGGACTAGGGTCACAGATACGCAGTATTTT,CASSLGRTRVTDTQYF
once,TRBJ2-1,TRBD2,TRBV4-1,TGCGCCAGCAGCCAAGTTCTCGGGACTAGCAATGAGCAGTTCTTC,CASSQVLGTSNEQFF
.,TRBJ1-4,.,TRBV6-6,TGTGCCAGCAGTTACTCCGGGACACCAGAAAAACTGTTTTTT,CASSYSGTPEKLFF
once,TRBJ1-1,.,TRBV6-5,TGTGCTGTAAGGGGGGGTGGGAACACTGAAGCTTTCTTT,CAVRGGGNTEAFF
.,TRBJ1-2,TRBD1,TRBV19,TGTGCCAGTAGTATAGCGGGACAGGGGGCTGGAAGCTATGGCTACACCTTC,CASSIAGQGAGSYGYTF
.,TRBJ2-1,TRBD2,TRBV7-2,TGTGCCAGCAGCCTTCTAGCGGTTTCCTACAATGAGCAGTTCTTC,CASSLLAVSYNEQFF